These 15 T cell receptor beta chains originate from one sample sequenced in a study of T-cell memory formation after mild COVID-19. Via MiXCR, TCRdb re-called the 5' RACE reads, giving one row per CDR3 protein. The data show 380,000 or so distinct CDR3 sequences, with about 13% seen just once and 22% held by the top ten. The sequencing sample was made of PBMCs or a T cell subset sorted from them (not recorded which). These receptors were obtained from a man between 18 and 35 years old who had mild COVID-19 (a few samples of this study predate the infection). Cell type and time point are not known.

There are a few counts of this clonotype. This chain links TRBV12-3 or TRBV12-4 with TRBJ2-2; D unresolved. Trimming shortened V by 6 bases and J by 4 bases, and 12 bases separated the two germline ends. The CDR3 totals 14 residues. Here the CDR3 DNA reads TGTGCCAGCAGCGGACCCGGATTCACCGGGGAGCTGTTTTTT. Protein: CASSGPGFTGELFF.

This clonotype was counted only a few times. The chain joins TRBV5-1 to TRBJ2-7; D might be TRBD1 (5 bases). V lost 2 bases and J lost 3, with 9 bases in between. CDR3 length: 13 amino acids. The germline CDR1 and CDR2 sequences are SGHRS and YFSETQ. The CDR3 loop is CASSFGHGYEQYF. The CDR3, as DNA: TGCGCCAGCAGCTTCGGACACGGCTACGAGCAGTACTTC.

This clonotype was counted ten times or more. The chain combines TRBV9 with TRBJ1-2; D may be TRBD1 (6 bases). The CDR3 consists of 15 residues. In germline, CDR1 is SGDLS, CDR2 YYNGEE. V was shortened by 0 bases and J by 4 bases, with 13 bases between the two germline ends. The CDR3 region has the DNA TGTGCCAGCAGCGTAGGTCAGGGGCGCGTCTATGGCTACACCTTC. This gives the protein CASSVGQGRVYGYTF. Full variable domain (missing parts from reference TRBV9 and TRBJ1-2): DSGVTQTPKHLITATGQRVTLRCSPRSGDLSVYWYQQSLDQGLQFLIQYYNGEERAKGNILERFSAQQFPDLHSELNLSSLELGDSALYFCASSVGQGRVYGYTFGSGTRLTVV.

The chain carries TRBV7-2 and TRBJ2-5; no clear D. The V end lost 4 bases, the J end lost 6 bases, and 12 bases lay between the germline ends. CDR1 is SGHTA and CDR2 is FQGNSA in the germline V gene. The CDR3 contains 13 residues. The CDR3 coding sequence is TGTGCCAGCAGCTCAGACCCTCGTAAGACCCAGTACTTC. Amino acids: CASSSDPRKTQYF.

The chain has TRBV7-2 and TRBJ2-5; 10 bases are a match to TRBD2. V shed 0 bases and J 3 bases; nucleotides not matched to a gene: 1. CDR1 SGHTA and CDR2 FQGNSA come from the germline V gene. The CDR3 length is 15 residues. CDR3 DNA: TGTGCCAGCAGCTTAGCGGGGACTAGCGAAGAGACCCAGTACTTC. As protein: CASSLAGTSEETQYF.

This clonotype was picked up many times. The chain couples TRBV12-3 or TRBV12-4 to TRBJ1-3, with a weak D call TRBD1 (6 bases). The CDR3 length is 14 residues. Trimming removed 6 bases at V and 4 bases at J, with 13 bases between. Here the CDR3 reads CASSRGLGGNTIYF. In nucleotides, the CDR3 is TGTGCCAGCAGCCGGGGGCTGGGAGGAAACACCATATATTTT.

The V and J genes are TRBV2 and TRBJ2-2, with D possibly being TRBD1 (6 bases). V shed 6 bases and J shed 4 bases, with 15 bases lying between them. The CDR3 covers 15 residues. Germline CDR1 and CDR2: SNHLY and FYNNEI. The CDR3 region has the DNA TGTGCCAGCAGGGAAACAGGGTCGGGCACCGGGGAGCTGTTTTTT. Protein product: CASRETGSGTGELFF.

V and J are TRBV2 and TRBJ2-7; D not resolved. Trimming removed 6 bases from V and 4 bases from J, with 4 bases in between. From germline, CDR1 is SNHLY and CDR2 FYNNEI. The CDR3 consists of 10 residues. The chain's CDR3 is CASSLYEQYV. Here the CDR3 DNA reads TGTGCCAGCAGCCTATACGAGCAGTACGTC.

The chain is built from TRBV18 and TRBJ2-7; TRBD1 matches at 9 bases. With 3 bases clipped from V and 7 bases from J, the junction kept 10 bases outside the gene matches. CDR3 length equals 15 residues. The germline V gene has CDR1 KGHSH and CDR2 LQKENI. The CDR3 region has the DNA TGTGCCAGCTCACCCCGGGACAGGGTCCTATTTGAGCAGTACGTC. It translates to CASSPRDRVLFEQYV.

The V and J genes are TRBV27 and TRBJ2-7; D is possibly TRBD1 or TRBD2 (5 bases each). CDR3 length: 13 amino acids. Germline V CDR1 and CDR2: MNHEY, SMNVEV (reference sequence). Trimming pared 8 bases from V and 2 bases from J, leaving 13 bases between. The CDR3 sequence is CASGGHPTYEQYF. For the CDR3, the DNA is TGTGCCAGCGGAGGACACCCGACCTACGAGCAGTACTTC.

This clonotype was detected ten times or more. J is TRBJ2-5 and V is TRBV7-2; D not resolved. The V end was cut by 5 bases, the J end by 7 bases, with 17 bases between. Germline loops: CDR1 SGHTA, CDR2 FQGNSA. This CDR3 contains 14 residues. The CDR3 nucleotides are TGTGCCAGCAGCCTAGAGCCAGGAGACGCGACCCAGTACTTC. Translation: CASSLEPGDATQYF. The whole variable domain, remainder taken from reference TRBV7-2 and TRBJ2-5, is GAGVSQSPSNKVTEKGKDVELRCDPISGHTALYWYRQSLGQGLEFLIYFQGNSAPDKSGLPSDRFSAERTGGSVSTLTIQRTQQEDSAVYLCASSLEPGDATQYFGPGTRLLVL.

This clonotype has only a few counts. The rearrangement uses TRBV6-5 and TRBJ2-7, with 7 bases matching TRBD1. Germline CDR1 MNHEY, CDR2 SVGAGI. This CDR3 comprises 15 residues. Losses at the gene ends were 6 bases for V and 2 bases for J; bases not matched to a gene: 10. The CDR3 spells CASSDRVQGAYEQYF. In DNA form, the CDR3 reads TGTGCCAGCAGCGACCGCGTTCAGGGGGCCTACGAGCAGTACTTC.

This clonotype was observed a handful of times. The V call is TRBV5-1, the J call TRBJ2-3; 8 nucleotides match TRBD2. J gave up 5 bases and V 4 bases, and 6 bases lay outside the gene matches. Germline CDR1 and CDR2: SGHRS and YFSETQ. The CDR3 totals 14 residues. The CDR3 loop reads CASSASGQGDTQYF. The CDR3 region has the DNA TGCGCCAGCAGCGCTAGCGGGCAGGGAGATACGCAGTATTTT.

V gene TRBV6-5 combines with J gene TRBJ2-3; TRBD2 aligns across 8 bases. Trimming cost V 7 bases and J 5 bases; bases outside gene matches: 8. This CDR3 contains 14 residues. The germline V gene encodes CDR1 MNHEY and CDR2 SVGAGI. The CDR3 region has the DNA TGTGCCAGCAACCGCGGGGGGTTGGAAGATACGCAGTATTTT. Protein: CASNRGGLEDTQYF.

On this clonotype itself: A read error is possible here, since a much larger clone lies one base away. CDR3 amino acids: CASSHHGQGKDEQFF. CDR3 coding DNA: TGCGCCAGCAGCCACCATGGACAGGGGAAGGATGAGCAGTTCTTC. The chain links TRBV4-1 to TRBJ2-1; TRBD1 matches at 9 bases. V shed 3 bases and J 8 bases; nucleotides not matched to a gene: 8. The CDR3 covers 15 residues. Germline-derived CDR1 and CDR2 are MGHRA and YSYEKL.